The rows below give T cell receptor beta chains drawn from one sample of a study of shared clonotypes between healthy human individuals. Assay used: immunoSEQ multiplex PCR; TCRdb lists only in-frame clones, some missing. This table holds 2 million to 2.5 million clones, around 93% found once. The sequenced material came from naive CD8+ T cells from PBMCs. The receptors originated from a man between 18 and 29 years old in good health. Some clones in this sample may be carry-over from other donors' samples. Each CDR3 is given with its conserved first and last residue. A D gene is named only where the DNA matches it firmly. Only some rows state a clone size, as once, few, many or a class for expanded clones.

j_call | clone_size | d_call | v_call | cdr3_aa | cdr3_nt
TRBJ2-5 | once | NA | TRBV5-4 | CASSFRQGGETQYF | TGTGCCAGCAGCTTCCGGCAGGGGGGGGAGACCCAGTACTTC
TRBJ1-2 | NA | NA | TRBV9 | CASSVGGADGYTF | TGTGCCAGCAGCGTAGGTGGGGCTGATGGCTACACCTTC
TRBJ2-7 | NA | TRBD1 | TRBV27 | CASSRDRDYEQYF | TGTGCCAGCAGCCGGGACAGAGACTACGAGCAGTACTTC
TRBJ1-5 | NA | NA | TRBV19 | CASSIARGYNQPQHF | TGTGCCAGTAGTATAGCTAGGGGGTACAATCAGCCCCAGCATTTT
TRBJ1-4 | NA | NA | TRBV6-1 | CASSDLSEKLFF | TGTGCCAGCAGTGACCTGAGTGAAAAACTGTTTTTT
TRBJ2-7 | once | TRBD2 | TRBV27 | CASSLGGDSEQYF | TGTGCCAGCAGTTTAGGGGGGGACTCCGAGCAGTACTTC
TRBJ2-5 | NA | NA | TRBV19 | CASSIASYYQETQYF | TGTGCCAGTAGTATAGCCAGCTACTACCAAGAGACCCAGTACTTC
TRBJ2-7 | NA | NA | TRBV2 | CASSEALAVSYEQYF | TGTGCCAGCAGTGAGGCGTTAGCGGTCTCCTACGAGCAGTACTTC
TRBJ2-7 | NA | NA | TRBV19 | CASSLTDSSYEQYF | TGTGCCAGTAGCCTAACCGACAGCTCCTACGAGCAGTACTTC
TRBJ2-3 | NA | TRBD1 | TRBV28 | CASRIKGQYTDTQYF | TGTGCCAGCAGGATAAAGGGACAGTACACAGATACGCAGTATTTT
TRBJ2-7 | NA | TRBD2 | TRBV7-9 | CASSEPTSGSYEQYF | TGTGCCAGCAGCGAGCCGACTAGCGGGAGCTACGAGCAGTACTTC
TRBJ2-7 | NA | NA | TRBV28 | CASSQGAGGIYEQYF | TGTGCCAGCAGTCAAGGGGCAGGGGGGATCTACGAGCAGTACTTC
TRBJ2-2 | NA | NA | TRBV19 | CASSMGSSLRPGELFF | TGTGCCAGTAGTATGGGGTCTTCTCTCCGCCCCGGGGAGCTGTTTTTT
TRBJ2-2 | NA | NA | TRBV5-1 | CASSLVLRGGELFF | TGCGCCAGCAGCTTGGTTCTTCGGGGAGGGGAGCTGTTTTTT
TRBJ2-7 | NA | NA | TRBV7-9 | CASSPPGPRDEQYF | TGTGCCAGCAGCCCACCCGGGCCCAGGGACGAGCAGTACTTC
TRBJ2-3 | NA | NA | TRBV11-1 | CASSTLRGTDTQYF | TGTGCCAGCAGCACTTTGAGGGGCACAGATACGCAGTATTTT
TRBJ2-1 | NA | TRBD1 | TRBV5-4 | CASSLGPGTASYNEQFF | TGTGCCAGCAGCTTGGGTCCCGGGACAGCCTCCTACAATGAGCAGTTCTTC
TRBJ1-1 | NA | TRBD1 | TRBV27 | CASSAFPGGGSTEAFF | TGTGCCAGCAGTGCTTTCCCAGGGGGGGGCTCCACTGAAGCTTTCTTT
TRBJ2-1 | NA | TRBD1 | TRBV4-2 | CASSPLGQGANEQFF | TGTGCCAGCAGCCCCCTAGGACAGGGGGCAAATGAGCAGTTCTTC
TRBJ2-1 | NA | NA | TRBV28 | CASSLGSGDNEQFF | TGTGCCAGCAGTTTAGGATCAGGGGACAATGAGCAGTTCTTC
TRBJ2-7 | NA | NA | TRBV7-6 | CASSLSRPSRRGDEQYF | TGTGCCAGCAGCTTATCCCGCCCTAGCCGAAGGGGAGACGAGCAGTACTTC
TRBJ2-4 | NA | NA | TRBV14 | CASSQVLGAGKNIQYF | TGTGCCAGCAGCCAAGTGCTCGGGGCAGGAAAAAACATTCAGTACTTC
TRBJ2-3 | NA | NA | TRBV25-1 | CASSDRTTSWDTQYF | TGTGCCAGCAGTGACCGGACGACCTCGTGGGATACGCAGTATTTT
TRBJ2-1 | NA | NA | TRBV7-8 | CASREGLSDEQFF | TGTGCCAGCAGGGAGGGTTTGAGTGATGAGCAGTTCTTC
TRBJ1-1 | NA | NA | TRBV7-8 | CASSLVGGVVRAFF | TGTGCCAGCAGCTTAGTCGGGGGCGTCGTTCGCGCTTTCTTT
TRBJ2-5 | once | TRBD2 | TRBV7-8 | CASSRTRTSGSSSAETQYF | TGTGCCAGCAGCAGAACCCGGACTAGCGGGAGTTCTAGCGCAGAGACCCAGTACTTC
TRBJ1-4 | NA | NA | TRBV5-1 | CASSLVPNEKLFF | TGCGCCAGCAGCTTGGTTCCTAATGAAAAACTGTTTTTT
TRBJ1-5 | NA | TRBD1 | TRBV7-6 | CASSLGPSGGGHQPQHF | TGTGCCAGCAGCTTGGGACCGTCAGGGGGCGGGCATCAGCCCCAGCATTTT
TRBJ2-7 | few | TRBD2 | TRBV7-9 | CASSSPLSGRGSYEQYF | TGTGCCAGCAGCTCACCTCTTAGCGGGAGGGGCTCCTACGAGCAGTACTTC
TRBJ2-7 | NA | NA | TRBV5-1 | CASSPGQVSWDEQYF | TGCGCCAGCAGCCCGGGTCAAGTCTCCTGGGACGAGCAGTACTTC
TRBJ2-2 | NA | TRBD2 | TRBV4-1 | CASSRRGTGGPGELFF | TGCGCCAGCAGCCGCCGCGGGACGGGAGGGCCCGGGGAGCTGTTTTTT
TRBJ2-7 | NA | NA | TRBV9 | CASSSGWGLAWQYF | TGTGCCAGCAGCTCCGGCTGGGGCCTAGCGTGGCAGTACTTC
TRBJ2-1 | NA | NA | TRBV5-1 | CASSVSYNEQFF | TGCGCCAGCAGCGTCTCCTACAATGAGCAGTTCTTC
TRBJ2-7 | NA | NA | TRBV5-8 | CASSETYEQYF | TGTGCCAGCAGCGAAACATACGAGCAGTACTTC
TRBJ2-2 | NA | TRBD2 | TRBV5-6 | CASSSRTSGRSGELFF | TGTGCCAGCAGCTCCAGGACTAGCGGGAGGTCCGGGGAGCTGTTTTTT
TRBJ2-5 | NA | TRBD2 | TRBV14 | CASSQSSGRGMETQYF | TGTGCCAGCAGCCAGTCTAGCGGGAGAGGGATGGAGACCCAGTACTTC